The 25 T cell receptor beta chains given below trace back to one sample, sequenced in a study of OX40 agonist ivuxolimab in advanced cancers. Only in-frame clones appear in the TCRdb table, and some are missing; sequencing was by immunoSEQ multiplex PCR. Of 80,000 or so clones detected, about 85% appear once; the ten largest clones hold around 2.4%. The sequences come from CD4+ or CD8+ T cells sorted from blood, collected in a trial of the OX40 agonist ivuxolimab. The origin of the receptors is an adult with an advanced solid tumor such as melanoma, head and neck, liver or kidney cancer.

The chain combines TRBV28 with TRBJ2-5, with 9 bases matching TRBD1. After removal of 5 bases from V and 5 bases from J, the junction contained 12 bases not matched to a gene. Per the germline V gene, CDR1 is MDHEN and CDR2 is SYDVKM. The CDR3 consists of 16 residues. CDR3 in DNA: TGTGCCAGCAGTGATATGCGGACAGGGGCAAGCGAGACCCAGTACTTC. This gives the protein CASSDMRTGASETQYF.

The chain couples TRBV5-1 to TRBJ1-6; maybe TRBD1 (5 bases). This CDR3 comprises 12 residues. V was trimmed by 4 bases and J by 7 bases, leaving 6 bases between them. CDR1 and CDR2 from the germline V gene are SGHRS and YFSETQ. CDR3 coding DNA: TGCGCCAGCAGCGGACAAAATTCACCCCTCCACTTT. Its protein product is CASSGQNSPLHF.

This clone was observed a single time. Written as DNA, the CDR3 is TGCGCCAGCAGCCACCGGGAGATGAACACTGAAGCTTTCTTT. Amino acids: CASSHREMNTEAFF. This chain connects TRBV4-1 to TRBJ1-1; no reliable D call. The CDR3 runs 14 residues. Germline V gives CDR1 MGHRA, CDR2 YSYEKL. Between the trimmed V and J ends, which lost 3 bases and 0 bases, there was a span of 8 bases.

The chain combines TRBV5-4 with TRBJ2-5; TRBD2 agrees at 9 bases. With V trimmed by 4 bases and J by 4 bases, 5 bases remained unmatched. This CDR3 spans 14 amino acids. The germline CDR1 and CDR2 sequences are SGHNT and YYREEE (reference sequence). The CDR3 sequence: CASSPKGLAETQYF. The CDR3, as DNA: TGTGCCAGCAGCCCCAAGGGACTAGCAGAGACCCAGTACTTC.

J is TRBJ1-2 and V is TRBV19; 9 bases fit TRBD1. This CDR3 has 15 amino acids. Germline V gives CDR1 LNHDA, CDR2 SQIVND (reference sequence). V lost 5 bases, J lost 2 bases, and 6 bases stayed unmatched. The CDR3 spells CASSRSDRGNYGYTF. In DNA, the CDR3 is TGTGCCAGTAGTCGTTCGGACAGGGGAAACTATGGCTACACCTTC.

A few counts support this clone. CDR3 amino acids: CASSSKDRGTYEQYF. The CDR3 DNA reads TGTGCCAGCTCATCGAAGGACAGGGGTACCTACGAGCAGTACTTC. This chain uses TRBV18 with TRBJ2-7; 9 nucleotides align to TRBD1. V shed 5 bases and J 2 bases; nucleotides not matched to a gene: 7. Germline V gives CDR1 KGHSH, CDR2 LQKENI. The length of the CDR3 is 15 residues.

This clone was recorded only once. V and J are TRBV5-6 and TRBJ1-2, with TRBD1 as a possible D gene (5 bases). The germline CDR1 and CDR2 sequences are SGHDT and YYEEEE. Between the trimmed V and J ends, which lost 1 base and 8 bases, there was a span of 12 bases. CDR3 length: 13 residues. CDR3 region: CASSLLVSGGYTF. Written as DNA, the CDR3 is TGTGCCAGCAGCTTGTTAGTGTCAGGGGGCTACACCTTC.

This chain joins TRBV7-9 and TRBJ1-1; 10 nucleotides align to TRBD1. Germline CDR1 is SEHNR and CDR2 is FQNEAQ (reference sequence). The CDR3 has 18 amino acids. V shed 4 bases and J 4 bases; nucleotides not matched to a gene: 15. In nucleotides, the CDR3 is TGTGCCAGCAGCTCGCCGGGACAGGGGAATTCGGGGAGCACTGAAGCTTTCTTT. This sequence encodes CASSSPGQGNSGSTEAFF.

V and J are TRBV7-3 and TRBJ1-2; no reliable D call. Germline V lookup: CDR1 SGHTA, CDR2 FQGTGA. The length of the CDR3 is 13 residues. Trimming stripped 2 bases from V and 2 bases from J, with 6 bases between. The CDR3 loop reads CASSLLGNYGYTF. CDR3 bases: TGTGCCAGCAGCTTACTCGGAAACTATGGCTACACCTTC.

This chain connects TRBV4-1 to TRBJ2-5; D is possibly TRBD1 or TRBD2 (6 bases each). This CDR3 is 14 amino acids long. Germline V lookup: CDR1 MGHRA, CDR2 YSYEKL. The ends were cut back, 0 bases at V and 13 bases at J, with 18 bases in the middle. CDR3 DNA sequence: TGCGCCAGCAGCCAAGAGGGGGGCGGAGGCACAGTGTACTTC. Its protein is CASSQEGGGGTVYF.

The chain has TRBV19 and TRBJ2-3; TRBD1 matches at 10 bases. CDR1 LNHDA and CDR2 SQIVND come from the germline V gene (reference sequence). J was trimmed by 1 base and V by 8 bases; bases with no gene match: 0. CDR3 length: 13 residues. CDR3 protein: CASGTGGTDTQYF. The CDR3 DNA reads TGTGCCAGTGGGACAGGGGGCACAGATACGCAGTATTTT.

The chain uses TRBV5-8 and TRBJ2-7; 12 positions agree with TRBD1. This CDR3 has 14 amino acids. Germline CDR1 and CDR2: SGHTS and YDEGEE. V was clipped by 4 bases and J by 7 bases; unmatched bases: 6. CDR3 amino acids: CASSPGQGAWEQYF. CDR3 nucleotide sequence: TGTGCCAGCAGCCCGGGACAGGGGGCGTGGGAGCAGTACTTC.

In its sample, this clone ranks as medium-sized. The rearrangement uses TRBV7-9 and TRBJ1-2; possibly TRBD1 for D (5 bases). The CDR3 extends over 14 amino acids. CDR1 is SEHNR and CDR2 is FQNEAQ in the germline V gene (reference sequence). Trimming shortened V by 1 base and J by 7 bases, and 13 bases separated the two germline ends. DNA for the CDR3: TGTGCCAGCAGCTTAGGTGTCAGGGCGTCTGGCTACACCTTC. It encodes CASSLGVRASGYTF.

This chain links TRBV28 with TRBJ1-2; weak D call: TRBD1 (6 bases). Trimming shortened V by 6 bases and J by 4 bases, and 18 bases separated the two germline ends. In germline, CDR1 is MDHEN, CDR2 SYDVKM. The CDR3 length is 15 residues. The CDR3 DNA follows: TGTGCCAGCAGACCCGGAGGGGGGGGACGCTATGGCTACACCTTC. As protein: CASRPGGGGRYGYTF.

This clone was seen a single time. The chain carries TRBV19 and TRBJ1-4; D not resolved. The CDR3 covers 16 residues. Germline V gives CDR1 LNHDA, CDR2 SQIVND (reference sequence). Trimming removed 7 bases from V and 8 bases from J, with 23 bases in between. CDR3 DNA sequence: TGTGCCAGTACTAAAGCGGAGGCCCCCGTGGGGGAAAAACTGTTTTTT. Translating it yields CASTKAEAPVGEKLFF.

The genes are TRBV11-1 and TRBJ2-7; 8 nucleotides align to TRBD2. CDR1 SGHAT and CDR2 FQDESV come from the germline V gene (reference sequence). With 5 bases clipped from V and 3 bases from J, the junction kept 9 bases outside the gene matches. The CDR3 runs to 15 residues. As DNA, the CDR3 is TGTGCCAGCAGCCCAGCCGGGGGGGGTTTCTACGAGCAGTACTTC. Its protein product is CASSPAGGGFYEQYF.

The V call is TRBV7-2, the J call TRBJ2-1; 7 positions match TRBD2. The length of the CDR3 is 18 residues. V lost 1 base and J lost 3; bases outside the gene matches: 12. Germline CDR1 reads SGHTA; CDR2 reads FQGNSA. CDR3 sequence: CASSLDGKGLVGYNEQFF. CDR3 in DNA: TGTGCCAGCAGCTTAGATGGGAAAGGACTAGTGGGCTACAATGAGCAGTTCTTC.

The chain recombines TRBV5-1 with TRBJ2-7; maybe TRBD2 (5 bases). The CDR3 totals 16 residues. V was shortened by 0 bases and J by 1 base, with 14 bases between the two germline ends. Germline CDR1 reads SGHRS; CDR2 reads YFSETQ. The CDR3 coding sequence is TGCGCCAGCAGCTTGGGTCCCAGCGGTCTTTCCTACGAGCAGTACTTC. Translation: CASSLGPSGLSYEQYF.

The CDR3 protein is CACNTGGNQPQHF. DNA of the CDR3: TGTGCCTGCAACACAGGGGGCAATCAGCCCCAGCATTTT. The chain employs TRBV30 and TRBJ1-5, with TRBD1 identical over 7 bases. From germline, CDR1 is GTSNPN and CDR2 SVGIG (reference sequence). The CDR3 runs 13 residues. V shed 6 bases and J 2 bases; nucleotides not matched to a gene: 4.

V is TRBV19 and J is TRBJ1-1, with D possibly TRBD1 on 5 matching bases. Per germline, CDR1 LNHDA and CDR2 SQIVND (reference sequence). The CDR3 is 17 residues long. V lost 6 bases, J lost 1 base, and 21 bases lay in between. For the CDR3, the DNA is TGTGCCAGTAGGCCTACAACCGTCGGGGGGGAGAACACTGAAGCTTTCTTT. It is translated as CASRPTTVGGENTEAFF.

The rearrangement uses TRBV4-3 and TRBJ1-2; 8 bases align to TRBD1. Germline loops: CDR1 LGHNA, CDR2 YSLEER. V dropped 4 bases and J dropped 6; count of bases not matched to a gene: 10. The CDR3 consists of 15 residues. CDR3 residues: CASSPRDRSNHGYTF. The CDR3, as DNA: TGCGCCAGCAGCCCCCGGGACAGGAGCAACCATGGCTACACCTTC.

This clone was detected a few times. V and J are TRBV7-2 and TRBJ1-5; D not certain. The CDR3 runs 12 residues. Per germline, CDR1 SGHTA and CDR2 FQGNSA. The V gene lost 5 bases and the J gene lost 7 bases, with 9 bases spanning the gap. In DNA form, the CDR3 reads TGTGCCAGCAGCCGTACCGCCCAGCCCCAGCATTTT. It specifies CASSRTAQPQHF.

The chain has TRBV27 and TRBJ1-2, with 9 bases lining up with TRBD1. The trim removed 5 bases at V and 8 bases at J, leaving 15 bases unmatched. CDR3 length: 16 amino acids. CDR1 is MNHEY and CDR2 is SMNVEV in the germline V gene (reference sequence). The CDR3: CASSPTHRDRVGGYTF. CDR3 nucleotides: TGTGCCAGCAGTCCGACCCACCGGGACAGGGTAGGAGGCTACACCTTC.

This chain joins TRBV4-1 and TRBJ1-1; 8 bases map to TRBD1. The J segment lost 1 base and the V segment lost 3 bases, leaving 7 bases of the junction unmatched. The CDR3 covers 16 residues. CDR1 and CDR2 from the germline V gene are MGHRA and YSYEKL. Here the CDR3 DNA reads TGCGCCAGCAGCCATCCAGACAGGGGACCGAACACTGAAGCTTTCTTT. This encodes CASSHPDRGPNTEAFF.

V and J are TRBV19 and TRBJ1-1, with a tentative D call TRBD1 (5 bases). This CDR3 comprises 14 residues. The V gene's germline CDR1 is LNHDA and CDR2 SQIVND (reference sequence). With 0 bases removed from V and 3 bases from J, the gap between germline ends came to 8 bases. The CDR3 DNA is TGTGCCAGTAGTATAGACACAGGCCACACTGAAGCTTTCTTT. As protein: CASSIDTGHTEAFF.